The 8 T cell receptor beta chains presented below share a single source sample, sequenced in a study of T cells in Graves' hyperthyroidism and ophthalmopathy. Template material for amplifying TCR beta CDR3 regions consisted of RNA transcripts. Primed by the HTBI set, a first-round RT-PCR was run on the TCR CDR3. Each CDR3 protein is one row after TCRdb ran MiXCR on the multiplex PCR reads. The sample lists hundreds of thousands of distinct CDR3 sequences, more than 30% seen once, with around 9.3% in the top ten. The specimen sequenced was blood. Receptor source: a man between 18 and 35 years old with Graves' hyperthyroidism.

This clonotype was picked up one time. This chain links TRBV29-1 with TRBJ1-1; 8 bases map to TRBD1. The V gene's germline CDR1 is SQVTM and CDR2 ANQGSEA. This CDR3 has 15 amino acids. The V segment lost 6 bases and the J segment 5 bases; nucleotides outside the gene matches: 14. CDR3 bases: TGCAGCGTGGGTGGCAGGGGGCTATTGGATACTGAAGCTTTCTTT. The encoded protein is CSVGGRGLLDTEAFF.

V is TRBV15 and J is TRBJ2-7; TRBD2 matches at 8 bases. Germline V gene lookup returns CDR1 LNHNV and CDR2 YYDKDF (reference sequence). With V trimmed by 0 bases and J by 2 bases, 3 bases remained unmatched. This CDR3 is 15 amino acids long. CDR3 residues: CATSREDGGAYEQYF. The CDR3, as DNA: TGTGCCACCAGCAGAGAAGACGGGGGGGCCTACGAGCAGTACTTC.

This rearrangement joins TRBV5-1 to TRBJ1-2, with 8 nucleotides matching TRBD1. Unmatched junction bases numbered 7, after V lost 1 base and J lost 5 bases. The CDR3 has 15 amino acids. CDR1 SGHRS and CDR2 YFSETQ come from the germline V gene. The DNA for the CDR3 is TGCGCCAGCAGCTTGTTAACAGGGGGAACTTATGGCTACACCTTC. This translates into CASSLLTGGTYGYTF.

This clonotype was detected a few times. The chain links TRBV5-1 to TRBJ2-7, with 11 bases matching TRBD1. This CDR3 spans 14 amino acids. CDR1 is SGHRS, CDR2 YFSETQ, per germline. V gave up 3 bases and J gave up 7 bases; unmatched junction bases: 6. CDR3: CASSSGQGAGEQYF. DNA for the CDR3: TGCGCCAGCAGCTCCGGACAGGGGGCGGGTGAGCAGTACTTC.

CDR3 DNA sequence: TGTGCCAGCAGTTTTGAAGACAGGAACACCGGGGAGCTGTTTTTT. Its protein is CASSFEDRNTGELFF. V is TRBV6-6 and J is TRBJ2-2, with D possibly TRBD1 on 5 matching bases. V was pared by 4 bases and J by 1 base, with 10 bases between. The CDR3 covers 15 residues. Germline V lookup: CDR1 MNHNY, CDR2 SVGAGI (reference sequence).

This clonotype has more than one count but fewer than ten. The rearrangement links TRBV7-2 to TRBJ2-5, with no clear D. Germline-derived CDR1 and CDR2 are SGHTA and FQGNSA. V lost 5 bases to trimming and J lost 0 bases, with 10 bases between them. The CDR3 runs 14 residues. The CDR3 is CASSETPYQETQYF. CDR3 nucleotide sequence: TGTGCCAGCAGCGAGACCCCGTACCAAGAGACCCAGTACTTC.

On this clonotype itself: This sequence may be a read error, since a much larger clone differs from it by one base. The gene calls are TRBV7-9 and TRBJ1-1; TRBD1 matches at 8 bases. Losses at the gene ends were 5 bases for V and 7 bases for J; bases not matched to a gene: 9. The length of the CDR3 is 14 residues. The V gene's germline CDR1 is SEHNR and CDR2 FQNEAQ (reference sequence). CDR3 sequence (DNA): TGTGCCAGCAGCACAGCAGGGGGCGACGGTGAAGCTTTCTTT. Translation gives CASSTAGGDGEAFF.

This clonotype has just a few counts. One end of the junction varies from germline; a read error may be responsible. The rearrangement uses TRBV10-3 and TRBJ1-6; 8 bases match TRBD1. This CDR3 has 16 residues. Germline CDR1 and CDR2: ENHRY and SYGVKD. CDR3: CASSEEGGQVNSPLHF. In DNA form, the CDR3 reads TGTGCCAGCAGTGAAGAGGGGGGACAGGTTAATTCACCCCTCCACTTT.